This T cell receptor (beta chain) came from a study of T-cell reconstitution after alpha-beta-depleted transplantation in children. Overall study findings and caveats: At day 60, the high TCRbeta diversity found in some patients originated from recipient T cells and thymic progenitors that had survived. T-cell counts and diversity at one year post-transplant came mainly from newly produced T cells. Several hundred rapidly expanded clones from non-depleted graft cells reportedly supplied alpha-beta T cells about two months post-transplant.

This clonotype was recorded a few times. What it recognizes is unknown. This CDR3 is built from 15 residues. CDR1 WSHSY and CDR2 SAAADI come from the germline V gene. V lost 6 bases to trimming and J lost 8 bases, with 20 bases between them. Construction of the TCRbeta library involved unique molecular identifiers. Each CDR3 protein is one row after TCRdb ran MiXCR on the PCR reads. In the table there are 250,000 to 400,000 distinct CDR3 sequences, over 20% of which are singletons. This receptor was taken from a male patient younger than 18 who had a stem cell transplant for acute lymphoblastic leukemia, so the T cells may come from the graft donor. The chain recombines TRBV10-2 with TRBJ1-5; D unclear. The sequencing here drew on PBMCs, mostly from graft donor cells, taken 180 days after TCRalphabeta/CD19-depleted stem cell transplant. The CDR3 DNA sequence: TGCGCCAGCAGGGAGACTGGTCGAGGGTTGGAGCCCCAGCATTTT. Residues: CASRETGRGLEPQHF.